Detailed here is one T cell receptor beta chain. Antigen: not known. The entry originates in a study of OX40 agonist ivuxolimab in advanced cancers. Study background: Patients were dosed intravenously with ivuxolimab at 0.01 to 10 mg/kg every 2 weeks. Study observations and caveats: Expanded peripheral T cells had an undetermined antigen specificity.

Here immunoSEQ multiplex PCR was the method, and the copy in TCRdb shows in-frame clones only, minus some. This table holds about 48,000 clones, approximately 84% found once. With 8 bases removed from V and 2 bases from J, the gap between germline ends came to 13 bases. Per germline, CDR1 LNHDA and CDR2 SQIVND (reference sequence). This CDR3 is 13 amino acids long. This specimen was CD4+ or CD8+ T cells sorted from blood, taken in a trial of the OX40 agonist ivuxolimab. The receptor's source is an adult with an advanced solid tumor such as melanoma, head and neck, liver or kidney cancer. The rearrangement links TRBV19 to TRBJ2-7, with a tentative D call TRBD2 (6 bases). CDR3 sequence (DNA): TGTGCCAGTCGCGGGACGTTGACCTACGAGCAGTACTTC. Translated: CASRGTLTYEQYF.